The clone carrying this T cell receptor beta chain has only a few counts. Antigen: not known. The record originates from a study of PD-L1 blockade in urothelial cancer. The overall study: When patients started atezolizumab in about 2014, it was given at 1,200 mg intravenously every 3 weeks. Treatment start was followed by blood analysis at 3 weeks (second dose) and again at 6 weeks.

Only in-frame clones appear in the TCRdb table, and some are missing; sequencing was by immunoSEQ multiplex PCR. There are 80,000 to 100,000 clones in the sample; 82% occur only once, and over 7.5% lies in the top ten. In germline, CDR1 is SGHTA, CDR2 FQGNSA. V lost 0 bases, J lost 10 bases, and 9 bases lay in between. This CDR3 comprises 12 residues. Study results and caveats: Durable-benefit patients expanded tumor-associated blood clones more at 3 weeks.

This clonotype originated in a man aged 65-85 years with urothelial cancer. This specimen consisted of PBMCs, obtained around atezolizumab (anti-PD-L1) treatment. V usage is TRBV7-2 and J usage is TRBJ1-1; D is uncertain. In DNA, the CDR3 is TGTGCCAGCAGCTTAGCGGGAGGGAGAGCTTTCTTT. Amino acid sequence: CASSLAGGRAFF.